The clone carrying this T cell receptor (beta chain) was seen a handful of times. The antigen is undetermined. The data were taken from a study of human T cells and chemical hapten exposure. On the study more broadly: Doses of diphenylcyclopropenone went to the patients' scalps weekly throughout the roughly 25-week study. General study results and limits: Given that the donors had alopecia, their immune response may differ from that seen in healthy people.

The sample's time point: pre-sensitization, week 0. Treatment in this sample: therapeutic diphenylcyclopropenone sensitization with weekly scalp DPC. Patients had alopecia, were aged 18 to 70, and were not pregnant. Per the germline V gene, CDR1 is SGHTA and CDR2 is FQGNSA. The germline V and J ends were trimmed by 5 bases and 0 bases, with 14 bases remaining between them. The CDR3 covers 16 residues. TCRdb recomputed calls from the RACE reads with MiXCR, one row per CDR3 protein. Of approximately 400,000 distinct CDR3 sequences listed, 5.1% were seen once; the top ten hold just over 2.5%. The receptor comes from a woman aged 45-59 years with alopecia areata. Some clones in this sample may be carry-over from other donors' samples. Specimen: whole blood, collected in connection with sensitization to the hapten diphenylcyclopropenone (DPC). This sequence joins TRBV7-2 and TRBJ1-3; possible D gene TRBD1, 5 bases. CDR3 coding DNA: TGTGCCAGCAGCCTCTCTCGGACACACTCTGGAAACACCATATATTTT. Translating gives CASSLSRTHSGNTIYF.